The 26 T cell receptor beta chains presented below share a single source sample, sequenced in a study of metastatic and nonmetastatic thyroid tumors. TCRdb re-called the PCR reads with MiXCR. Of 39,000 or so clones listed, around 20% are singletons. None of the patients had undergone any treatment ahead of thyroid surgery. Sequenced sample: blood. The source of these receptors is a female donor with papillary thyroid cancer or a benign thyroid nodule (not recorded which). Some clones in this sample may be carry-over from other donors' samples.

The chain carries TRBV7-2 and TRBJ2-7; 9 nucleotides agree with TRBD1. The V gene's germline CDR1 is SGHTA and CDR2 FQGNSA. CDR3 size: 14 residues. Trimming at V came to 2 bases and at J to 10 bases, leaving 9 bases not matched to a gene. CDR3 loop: CASSLRGQGGEQYF. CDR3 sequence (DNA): TGTGCCAGCAGCTTAAGGGGACAGGGCGGCGAACAGTACTTC.

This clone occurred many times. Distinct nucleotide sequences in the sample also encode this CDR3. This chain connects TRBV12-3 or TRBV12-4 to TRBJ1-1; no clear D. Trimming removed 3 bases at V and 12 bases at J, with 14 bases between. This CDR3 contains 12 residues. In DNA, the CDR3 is TGTGCCAGCAGTTTTGACGGTAAGGGCTCTTTCTTT. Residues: CASSFDGKGSFF.

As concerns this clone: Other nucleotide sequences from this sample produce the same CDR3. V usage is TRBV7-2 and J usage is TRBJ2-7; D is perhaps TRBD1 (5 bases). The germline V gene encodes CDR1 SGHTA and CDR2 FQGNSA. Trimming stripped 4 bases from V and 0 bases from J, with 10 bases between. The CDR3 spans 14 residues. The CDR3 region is CASSSGHISYEQYF. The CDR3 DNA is TGTGCCAGCAGCTCTGGACACATCTCCTACGAGCAGTACTTC.

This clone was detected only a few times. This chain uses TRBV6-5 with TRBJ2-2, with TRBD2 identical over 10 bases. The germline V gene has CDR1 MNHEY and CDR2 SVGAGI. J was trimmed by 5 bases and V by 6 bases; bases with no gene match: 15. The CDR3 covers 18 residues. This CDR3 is CASSYPSGSATTTGELFF. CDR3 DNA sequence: TGTGCCAGCAGCTACCCTAGCGGGAGTGCCACGACGACCGGGGAGCTGTTTTTT.

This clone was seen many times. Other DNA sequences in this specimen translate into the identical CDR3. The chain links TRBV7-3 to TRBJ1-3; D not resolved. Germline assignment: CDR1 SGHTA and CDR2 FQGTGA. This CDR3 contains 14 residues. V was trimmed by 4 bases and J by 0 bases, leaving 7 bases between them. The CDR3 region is CASSSGHSGNTIYF. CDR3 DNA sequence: TGTGCCAGCAGCTCGGGCCACTCTGGAAACACCATATATTTT.

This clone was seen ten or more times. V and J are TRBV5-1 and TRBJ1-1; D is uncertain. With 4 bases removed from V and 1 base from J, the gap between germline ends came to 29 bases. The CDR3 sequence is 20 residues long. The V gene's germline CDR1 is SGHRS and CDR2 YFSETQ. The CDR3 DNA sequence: TGCGCCAGCAGCCCGAATGGGATACCGTCCCTTCTGGTTTCGAACACTGAAGCTTTCTTT. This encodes CASSPNGIPSLLVSNTEAFF.

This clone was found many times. The DNA of the CDR3 is TGTGCCAGCACATCGAATCCAGGTGAGCAGTTCTTC. Protein sequence: CASTSNPGEQFF. The chain recombines TRBV6-1 with TRBJ2-1; D call uncertain. Germline values: CDR1 MNHNS, CDR2 SASEGT. The CDR3 is made up of 12 amino acids. The ends were cut back, 7 bases at V and 9 bases at J, with 13 bases in the middle.

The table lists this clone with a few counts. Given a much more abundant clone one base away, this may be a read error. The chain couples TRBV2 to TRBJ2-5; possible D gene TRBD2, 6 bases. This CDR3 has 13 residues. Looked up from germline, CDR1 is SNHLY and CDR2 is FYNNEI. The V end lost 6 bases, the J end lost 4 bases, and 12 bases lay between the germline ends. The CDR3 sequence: CASSCSGLETQYF. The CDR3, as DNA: TGTGCCAGCAGCTGTAGCGGCTTAGAGACCCAGTACTTC.

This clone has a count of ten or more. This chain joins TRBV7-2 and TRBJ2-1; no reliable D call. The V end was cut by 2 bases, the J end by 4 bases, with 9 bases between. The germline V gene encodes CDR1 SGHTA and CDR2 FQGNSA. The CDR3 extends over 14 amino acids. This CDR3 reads CASSLTQDYNEQFF. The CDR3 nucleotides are TGTGCCAGCAGCTTAACTCAGGATTACAATGAGCAGTTCTTC.

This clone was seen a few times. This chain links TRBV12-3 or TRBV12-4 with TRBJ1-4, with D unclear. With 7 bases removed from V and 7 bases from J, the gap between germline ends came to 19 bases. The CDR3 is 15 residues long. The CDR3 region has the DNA TGTGCCAGCAATCCCACAGTAAATCTCGGTGAAAAACTGTTTTTT. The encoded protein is CASNPTVNLGEKLFF.

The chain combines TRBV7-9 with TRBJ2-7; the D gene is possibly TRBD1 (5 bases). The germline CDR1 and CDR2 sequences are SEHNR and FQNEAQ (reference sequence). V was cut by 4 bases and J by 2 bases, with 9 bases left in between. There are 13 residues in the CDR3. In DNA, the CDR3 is TGTGCCAGCAGCTCCGGACATCCCTACGAGCAGTACTTC. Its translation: CASSSGHPYEQYF.

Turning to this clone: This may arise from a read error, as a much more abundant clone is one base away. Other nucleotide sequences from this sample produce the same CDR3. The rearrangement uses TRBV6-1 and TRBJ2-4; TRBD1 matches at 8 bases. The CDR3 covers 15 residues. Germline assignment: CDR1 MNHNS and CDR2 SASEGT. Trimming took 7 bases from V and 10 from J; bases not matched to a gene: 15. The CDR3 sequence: CASKTDRGRYLIQYF. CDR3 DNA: TGTGCCAGCAAAACCGACAGGGGTCGATATCTAATTCAGTACTTC.

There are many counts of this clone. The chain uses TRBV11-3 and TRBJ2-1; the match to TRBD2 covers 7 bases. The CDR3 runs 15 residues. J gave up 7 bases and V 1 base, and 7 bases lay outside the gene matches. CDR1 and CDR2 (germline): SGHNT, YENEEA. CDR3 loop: CASSLGGSRENEQFF. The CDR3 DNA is TGTGCCAGCAGCTTAGGCGGGAGTCGGGAAAATGAGCAGTTCTTC.

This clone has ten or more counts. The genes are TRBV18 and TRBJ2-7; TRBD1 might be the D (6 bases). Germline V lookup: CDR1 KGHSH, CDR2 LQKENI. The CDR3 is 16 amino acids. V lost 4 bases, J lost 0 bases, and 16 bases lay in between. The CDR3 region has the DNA TGTGCCAGCTCACAAACTCAGGGGCTCAGCTCCTACGAGCAGTACTTC. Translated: CASSQTQGLSSYEQYF.

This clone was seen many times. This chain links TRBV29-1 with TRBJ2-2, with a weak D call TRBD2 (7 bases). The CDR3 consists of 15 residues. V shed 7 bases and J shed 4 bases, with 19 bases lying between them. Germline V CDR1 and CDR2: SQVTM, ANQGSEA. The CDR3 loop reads CSADGLGGSTGELFF. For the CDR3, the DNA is TGCAGCGCCGACGGACTAGGGGGAAGCACCGGGGAGCTGTTTTTT.

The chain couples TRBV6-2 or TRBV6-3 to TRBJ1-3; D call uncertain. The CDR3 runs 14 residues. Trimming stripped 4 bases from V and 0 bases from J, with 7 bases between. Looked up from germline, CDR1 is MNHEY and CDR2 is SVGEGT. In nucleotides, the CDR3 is TGTGCCAGCAGTTTCCGAGGCTCTGGAAACACCATATATTTT. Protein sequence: CASSFRGSGNTIYF.

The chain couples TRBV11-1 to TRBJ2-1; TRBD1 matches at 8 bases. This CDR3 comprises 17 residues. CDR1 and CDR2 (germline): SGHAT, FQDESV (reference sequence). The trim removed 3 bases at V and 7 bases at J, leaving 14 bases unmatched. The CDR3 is CASSFARQDRDSNEQFF. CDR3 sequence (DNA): TGTGCCAGCAGCTTCGCCCGTCAGGACAGGGATTCGAATGAGCAGTTCTTC.

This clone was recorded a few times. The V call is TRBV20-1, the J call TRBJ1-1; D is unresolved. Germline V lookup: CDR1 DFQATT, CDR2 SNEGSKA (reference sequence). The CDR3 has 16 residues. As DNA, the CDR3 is TGCAGAATGGTCATTCTGTTGGTTCTGGAGAACACTGAAGCTTTCTTT. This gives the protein CRMVILLVLENTEAFF.

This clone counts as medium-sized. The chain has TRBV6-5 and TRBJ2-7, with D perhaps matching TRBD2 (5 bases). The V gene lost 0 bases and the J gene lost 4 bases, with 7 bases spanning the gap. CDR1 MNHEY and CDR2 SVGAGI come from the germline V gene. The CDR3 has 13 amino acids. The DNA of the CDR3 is TGTGCCAGCAGTTACTCACTAGGGTACGAGCAGTACTTC. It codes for CASSYSLGYEQYF.

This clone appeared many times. The CDR3 DNA reads TGTGCCAGCAGTGGGGGGACTAGCGGGAGGGCGCGGAATGAGCAGTTCTTC. Residues: CASSGGTSGRARNEQFF. The J gene is TRBJ2-1, the V gene TRBV2; TRBD2 matches at 16 bases. Germline CDR1 reads SNHLY; CDR2 reads FYNNEI. J lost 7 bases, V lost 4 bases, and 7 bases had no gene match. This CDR3 spans 17 amino acids.

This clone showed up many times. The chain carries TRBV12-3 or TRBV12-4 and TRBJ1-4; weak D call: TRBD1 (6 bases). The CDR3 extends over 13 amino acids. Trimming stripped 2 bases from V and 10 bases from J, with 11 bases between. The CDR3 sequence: CASSLTGQGKLFF. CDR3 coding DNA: TGTGCCAGCAGTTTAACAGGGCAGGGAAAACTGTTTTTT.

The CDR3 DNA reads TGTGCCAGCAGTTCCCAGGTGAAAGATTTCTTT. It specifies CASSSQVKDFF. The gene calls are TRBV28 and TRBJ1-1; D remains ambiguous. V lost 4 bases and J lost 13, with 13 bases in between. The CDR3 covers 11 residues. From germline, CDR1 is MDHEN and CDR2 SYDVKM.

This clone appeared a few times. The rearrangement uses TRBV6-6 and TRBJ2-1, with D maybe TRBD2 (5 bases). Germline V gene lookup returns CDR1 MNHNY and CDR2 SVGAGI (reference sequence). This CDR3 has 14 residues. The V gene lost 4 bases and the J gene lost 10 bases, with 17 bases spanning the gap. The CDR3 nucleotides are TGTGCCAGCAGTTCTCCTGGACTTGTGGGCGAGCAGTTCTTC. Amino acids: CASSSPGLVGEQFF.

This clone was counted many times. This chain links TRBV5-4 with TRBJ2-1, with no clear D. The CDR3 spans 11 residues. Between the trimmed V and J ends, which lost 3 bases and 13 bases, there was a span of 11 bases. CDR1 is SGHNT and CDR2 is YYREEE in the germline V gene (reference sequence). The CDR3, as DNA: TGTGCCAGCAGCTCTCCCTTTGCCCAGTTCTTC. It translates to CASSSPFAQFF.

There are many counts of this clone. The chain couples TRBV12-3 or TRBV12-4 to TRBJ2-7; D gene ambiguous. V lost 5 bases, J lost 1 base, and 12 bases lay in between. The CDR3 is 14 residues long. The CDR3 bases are TGTGCCAGCAGTCCAAAACATCTTTCCTACGAGCAGTACTTC. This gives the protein CASSPKHLSYEQYF.

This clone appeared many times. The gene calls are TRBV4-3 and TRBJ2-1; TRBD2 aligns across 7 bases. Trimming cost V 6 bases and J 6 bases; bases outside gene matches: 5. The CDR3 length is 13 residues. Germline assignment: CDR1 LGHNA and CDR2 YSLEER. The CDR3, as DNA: TGCGCCAGCAGTACGGGGAGGGGCAATGAGCAGTTCTTC. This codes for CASSTGRGNEQFF.